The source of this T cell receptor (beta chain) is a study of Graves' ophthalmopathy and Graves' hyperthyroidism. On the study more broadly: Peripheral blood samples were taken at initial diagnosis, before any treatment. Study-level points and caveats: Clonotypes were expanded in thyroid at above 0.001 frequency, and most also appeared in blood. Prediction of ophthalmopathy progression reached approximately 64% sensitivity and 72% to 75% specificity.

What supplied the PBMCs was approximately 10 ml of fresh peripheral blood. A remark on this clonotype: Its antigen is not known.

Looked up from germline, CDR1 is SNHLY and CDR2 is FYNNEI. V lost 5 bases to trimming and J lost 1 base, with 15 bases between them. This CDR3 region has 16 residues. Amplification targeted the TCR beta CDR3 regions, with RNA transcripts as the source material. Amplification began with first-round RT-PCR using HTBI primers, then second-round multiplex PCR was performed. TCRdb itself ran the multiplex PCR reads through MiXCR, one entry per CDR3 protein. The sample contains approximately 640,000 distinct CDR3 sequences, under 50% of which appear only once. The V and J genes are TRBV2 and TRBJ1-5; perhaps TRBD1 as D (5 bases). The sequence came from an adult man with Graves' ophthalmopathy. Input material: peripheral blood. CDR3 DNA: TGTGCCAGCAGTTCTAGCGACAGAAACAGCAATCAGCCCCAGCATTTT. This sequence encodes CASSSSDRNSNQPQHF.